A single sample is the source of the 23 T cell receptor beta chains below, sequenced in a study of cytomegalovirus exposure and HLA in healthy donors. Use of 60 Vbeta and 13 Jbeta primers characterized the PCR. TCRdb's copy holds only in-frame clones and misses some; the assay was immunoSEQ multiplex PCR. Of some 130,000 clones listed, 80% were seen once; the top ten hold 1%. Sequencing was carried out using PBMCs. The receptors shown here come from a man between 35 and 55 years old in good health and CMV-seronegative.

This clone has more than one count but fewer than ten. This chain joins TRBV20-1 and TRBJ2-1; D remains ambiguous. Germline V CDR1 and CDR2: DFQATT, SNEGSKA (reference sequence). V lost 8 bases and J 6 bases, leaving 8 bases between the germline ends. The CDR3 covers 10 residues. The CDR3 nucleotides are TGCAGTTCCCTTTTCAATGAGCAGTTCTTC. As protein: CSSLFNEQFF.

The chain employs TRBV6-5 and TRBJ2-7; D is possibly TRBD2 (5 bases). CDR1 and CDR2 (germline): MNHEY, SVGAGI. The CDR3 runs 14 residues. Trimming stripped 6 bases from V and 3 bases from J, with 15 bases between. The CDR3 reads CASRTTEGDYEQYF. The CDR3 DNA is TGTGCCAGCAGAACTACAGAGGGTGACTACGAGCAGTACTTC.

The chain combines TRBV11-2 with TRBJ2-2; TRBD1 might be the D (6 bases). CDR3 size: 17 residues. V dropped 2 bases and J dropped 4 bases, with 17 bases sitting between them. Germline CDR1 is SGHAT and CDR2 is FQNNGV. Written as DNA, the CDR3 is TGTGCCAGCAGCTTAAGGGATACGGACAGACTCACCGGGGAGCTGTTTTTT. Amino acids: CASSLRDTDRLTGELFF.

The chain has TRBV7-2 and TRBJ1-6; tentatively, D is TRBD1 (5 bases). The germline CDR1 and CDR2 sequences are SGHTA and FQGNSA. The CDR3 has 16 residues. V lost 5 bases to trimming and J lost 4 bases, with 15 bases between them. The CDR3 reads CASSTGGGNYNSPLHF. CDR3 DNA sequence: TGTGCCAGCAGCACCGGCGGGGGGAATTATAATTCACCCCTCCACTTT. The whole variable domain, filled in from reference TRBV7-2 and TRBJ1-6, reads GAGVSQSPSNKVTEKGKDVELRCDPISGHTALYWYRQSLGQGLEFLIYFQGNSAPDKSGLPSDRFSAERTGGSVSTLTIQRTQQEDSAVYLCASSTGGGNYNSPLHFGNGTRLTVT.

This clone showed up just once. The chain uses TRBV5-4 and TRBJ2-7, with D maybe TRBD1 (6 bases). Germline V gives CDR1 SGHNT, CDR2 YYREEE (reference sequence). The CDR3 length is 16 residues. The germline V and J ends were trimmed by 0 bases and 6 bases, with 19 bases remaining between them. DNA for the CDR3: TGTGCCAGCAGCTTGGAACAGGGACGAATGGATTCCGAGCAGTACTTC. Protein: CASSLEQGRMDSEQYF.

J is TRBJ1-5 and V is TRBV28; 8 nucleotides line up with TRBD1. The CDR3 covers 16 residues. After removal of 1 base from V and 4 bases from J, the junction contained 6 bases not matched to a gene. Germline V gene lookup returns CDR1 MDHEN and CDR2 SYDVKM. As DNA, the CDR3 is TGTGCCAGCAGTTTATCCGGGACAGGAGGAAATCAGCCCCAGCATTTT. Translating gives CASSLSGTGGNQPQHF.

The rearrangement uses TRBV10-3 and TRBJ1-2; weak D call: TRBD1 (6 bases). Trimming removed 0 bases from V and 8 bases from J, with 13 bases in between. CDR3 size: 14 residues. Per the germline V gene, CDR1 is ENHRY and CDR2 is SYGVKD. The CDR3 DNA reads as TGTGCCATCAGTGAGTCGTACAGGGAGCGGGGCTACACCTTC. This translates into CAISESYRERGYTF.

The V and J genes are TRBV5-1 and TRBJ2-5, with D perhaps matching TRBD2 (6 bases). V dropped 4 bases and J dropped 4 bases, with 17 bases sitting between them. CDR1 and CDR2 from the germline V gene are SGHRS and YFSETQ. This CDR3 has 15 residues. CDR3 sequence (DNA): TGCGCCAGCAGCCCCCGGACTATAGCGTCAGAGACCCAGTACTTC. Protein sequence: CASSPRTIASETQYF.

This clone was counted a single time. This chain joins TRBV7-2 and TRBJ2-5; 11 bases align to TRBD2. The CDR3 loop spans 18 amino acids. V shed 1 base and J 2 bases; nucleotides not matched to a gene: 9. Germline V gene lookup returns CDR1 SGHTA and CDR2 FQGNSA. The CDR3 is CASSLVLAGGARQETQYF. CDR3 sequence (DNA): TGTGCCAGCAGCTTAGTCTTAGCGGGGGGGGCGCGGCAAGAGACCCAGTACTTC.

The chain uses TRBV30 and TRBJ1-6; 7 bases are shared with TRBD1. The germline gives CDR1 GTSNPN, CDR2 SVGIG (reference sequence). The CDR3 loop spans 13 amino acids. V shed 8 bases, J shed 7 bases, and the junction held 8 bases outside the gene matches. The CDR3 nucleotides read TGTGCCGGTACGGGACAGTTAAATTCACCCCTCCACTTT. It specifies CAGTGQLNSPLHF.

Turning to this clone: At one of its ends the junction is not consistent with the germline gene, which may arise from a read error. The chain has TRBV15 and TRBJ2-1; TRBD2 agrees at 7 bases. Germline V lookup: CDR1 LNHNV, CDR2 YYDKDF (reference sequence). CDR3 size: 15 residues. CDR3 in amino acids: CATSINSGAYNEQFF. As DNA, the CDR3 is TGTGCCACCAGCATCAACAGCGGGGCCTACAATGAACAGTTCTTC.

The count of this clone is one. The chain employs TRBV2 and TRBJ2-2, with 7 bases matching TRBD1. CDR3 length: 14 amino acids. Germline loops: CDR1 SNHLY, CDR2 FYNNEI. V was pared by 4 bases and J by 1 base, with 0 bases of the junction left unmatched. The CDR3 loop reads CASSGQGNTGELFF. As DNA, the CDR3 is TGTGCCAGCAGTGGACAGGGGAACACCGGGGAGCTGTTTTTT.

The V gene is TRBV2, the J gene TRBJ1-4, with TRBD1 matching 8 bases. Germline V gene lookup returns CDR1 SNHLY and CDR2 FYNNEI. CDR3 length: 15 residues. V lost 6 bases to trimming and J lost 5 bases; unmatched junction nucleotides: 8. CDR3 nucleotides: TGTGCCAGCAGGGACCGACAGGGGAGGAATGAAAAACTGTTTTTT. It translates to CASRDRQGRNEKLFF.

The gene calls are TRBV5-4 and TRBJ2-5, with 12 bases matching TRBD2. With V trimmed by 1 base and J by 5 bases, 3 bases remained unmatched. Per the germline V gene, CDR1 is SGHNT and CDR2 is YYREEE (reference sequence). The length of the CDR3 is 15 residues. Here the CDR3 DNA reads TGTGCCAGCAGCTTGCGACTAGCGGGGGAGGAGACCCAGTACTTC. This gives the protein CASSLRLAGEETQYF.

The V gene is TRBV6-4, the J gene TRBJ2-2; 12 positions agree with TRBD2. The CDR3 contains 15 residues. The junction had 3 bases not matched to a gene; V was cut back by 6 bases and J by 4 bases. The germline gives CDR1 MRHNA, CDR2 SNTAGT. Written as DNA, the CDR3 is TGTGCCAGCAGAGGACTAGCGGGGATCACCGGGGAGCTGTTTTTT. It is translated as CASRGLAGITGELFF.

The chain uses TRBV11-2 and TRBJ2-7; maybe TRBD1 (5 bases). V gave up 5 bases and J gave up 0 bases, with 8 bases separating them. CDR1 is SGHAT and CDR2 is FQNNGV in the germline V gene. CDR3 length: 13 amino acids. Here the CDR3 DNA reads TGTGCCAGCAGCCCCACAGGCTCCTACGAGCAGTACTTC. Translated: CASSPTGSYEQYF.

The chain combines TRBV7-9 with TRBJ1-2, with 9 nucleotides matching TRBD1. J lost 7 bases, V lost 4 bases, and 10 bases had no gene match. Germline loops: CDR1 SEHNR, CDR2 FQNEAQ (reference sequence). The CDR3 is made up of 15 amino acids. The CDR3 protein is CASSSSSQGARGYTF. The CDR3 DNA follows: TGTGCCAGCAGCTCATCGTCACAGGGGGCGCGTGGCTACACCTTC. Combining the CDR3 with reference TRBV7-9 and TRBJ1-2 gives the whole variable domain DTGVSQNPRHKITKRGQNVTFRCDPISEHNRLYWYRQTLGQGPEFLTYFQNEAQLEKSRLLSDRFSAERPKGSFSTLEIQRTEQGDSAMYLCASSSSSQGARGYTFGSGTRLTVV.

This clone was seen a single time. V usage is TRBV30 and J usage is TRBJ1-2; 11 bases map to TRBD1. The CDR3 spans 14 residues. V trimming: 8 bases; J trimming: 3 bases; junction bases outside the gene matches: 8. Looked up from germline, CDR1 is GTSNPN and CDR2 is SVGIG (reference sequence). DNA of the CDR3: TGTGCCCGCCGGGACAGGGGGTTAGACTATGGCTACACCTTC. Its protein is CARRDRGLDYGYTF.

This clone was seen only a few times. The chain employs TRBV5-6 and TRBJ1-5; unclear D gene. Germline V CDR1 and CDR2: SGHDT, YYEEEE. There are 12 residues in the CDR3. V was clipped by 0 bases and J by 7 bases, with 5 bases between them. The CDR3 DNA sequence: TGTGCCAGCAGCTTGGGGGAGCAGCCCCAGCATTTT. Its translation is CASSLGEQPQHF.

This clone was observed a handful of times. V is TRBV29-1 and J is TRBJ2-5; D gene ambiguous. This CDR3 spans 16 amino acids. Germline-derived CDR1 and CDR2 are SQVTM and ANQGSEA. Trimming removed 4 bases from V and 4 bases from J, with 22 bases in between. CDR3 coding DNA: TGCAGCGTTGTATTGGCACCGTATGCCCCCTCAGAGACCCAGTACTTC. Its translation: CSVVLAPYAPSETQYF.

The chain links TRBV5-3 to TRBJ1-2, with D hard to call. TRBV5-3 is labeled an ORF, and its function is uncertain. V lost 3 bases and J lost 4, with 19 bases in between. This CDR3 has 16 residues. CDR3 region: CARSSNSRRESYGYTF. In DNA form, the CDR3 reads TGTGCCAGAAGCTCCAACAGTAGGAGGGAAAGCTATGGCTACACCTTC.

The chain couples TRBV29-1 to TRBJ2-5; 7 bases are shared with TRBD2. Germline CDR1 SQVTM, CDR2 ANQGSEA. J lost 2 bases, V lost 7 bases, and 7 bases had no gene match. The CDR3 loop spans 13 amino acids. The CDR3 here is CSAATSSQETQYF. In nucleotides, the CDR3 is TGCAGCGCAGCGACTAGCTCACAAGAGACCCAGTACTTC. The complete variable domain, with remaining parts taken from reference TRBV29-1 and TRBJ2-5, reads SAVISQKPSRDICQRGTSLTIQCQVDSQVTMMFWYRQQPGQSLTLIATANQGSEATYESGFVIDKFPISRPNLTFSTLTVSNMSPEDSSIYLCSAATSSQETQYFGPGTRLLVL.

Regarding this clone: Other DNA sequences in the same sample also yield this CDR3. The V and J genes are TRBV30 and TRBJ2-7; the D gene is possibly TRBD1 (7 bases). Germline CDR1 reads GTSNPN; CDR2 reads SVGIG (reference sequence). This CDR3 comprises 14 residues. Trimming removed 1 base at V and 0 bases at J, with 10 bases between. CDR3 sequence reads: CAWSAGGISYEQYF. DNA for the CDR3: TGTGCCTGGAGTGCAGGGGGGATCTCCTACGAGCAGTACTTC.